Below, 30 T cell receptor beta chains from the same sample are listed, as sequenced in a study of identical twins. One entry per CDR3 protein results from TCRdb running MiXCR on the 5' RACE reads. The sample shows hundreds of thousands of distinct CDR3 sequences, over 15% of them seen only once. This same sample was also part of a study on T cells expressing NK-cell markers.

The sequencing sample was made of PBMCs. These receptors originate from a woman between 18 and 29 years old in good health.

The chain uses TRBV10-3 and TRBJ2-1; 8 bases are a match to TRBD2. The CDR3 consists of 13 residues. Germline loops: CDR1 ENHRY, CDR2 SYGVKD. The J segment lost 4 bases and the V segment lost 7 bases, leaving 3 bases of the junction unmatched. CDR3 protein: CAIMAGGYNEQFF. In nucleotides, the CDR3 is TGTGCCATCATGGCGGGGGGTTACAATGAGCAGTTCTTC.

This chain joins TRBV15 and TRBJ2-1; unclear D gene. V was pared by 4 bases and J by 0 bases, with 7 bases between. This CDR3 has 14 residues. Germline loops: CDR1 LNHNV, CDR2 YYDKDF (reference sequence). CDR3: CATSTASSYNEQFF. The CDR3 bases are TGTGCCACCAGCACTGCAAGCTCCTACAATGAGCAGTTCTTC.

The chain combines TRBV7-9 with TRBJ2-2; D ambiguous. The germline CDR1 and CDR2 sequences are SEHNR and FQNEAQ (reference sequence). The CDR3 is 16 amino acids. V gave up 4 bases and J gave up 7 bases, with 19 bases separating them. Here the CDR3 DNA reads TGTGCCAGCAGCTCGCTGGGTTGGCGGTCAAGCGGGGAGCTGTTTTTT. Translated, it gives CASSSLGWRSSGELFF. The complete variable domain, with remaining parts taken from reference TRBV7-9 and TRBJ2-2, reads DTGVSQNPRHKITKRGQNVTFRCDPISEHNRLYWYRQTLGQGPEFLTYFQNEAQLEKSRLLSDRFSAERPKGSFSTLEIQRTEQGDSAMYLCASSSLGWRSSGELFFGEGSRLTVL.

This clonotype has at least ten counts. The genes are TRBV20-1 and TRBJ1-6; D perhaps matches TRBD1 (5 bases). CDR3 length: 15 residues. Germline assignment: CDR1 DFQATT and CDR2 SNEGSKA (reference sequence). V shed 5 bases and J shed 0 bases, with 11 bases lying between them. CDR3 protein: CSAQIDSSYNSPLHF. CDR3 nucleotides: TGCAGTGCTCAGATAGACAGCTCCTATAATTCACCCCTCCACTTT.

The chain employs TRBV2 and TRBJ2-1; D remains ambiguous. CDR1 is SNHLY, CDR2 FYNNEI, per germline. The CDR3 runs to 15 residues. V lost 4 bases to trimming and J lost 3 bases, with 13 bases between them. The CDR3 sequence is CASSADTPIYNEQFF. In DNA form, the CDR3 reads TGTGCCAGCAGTGCTGACACCCCGATCTACAATGAGCAGTTCTTC.

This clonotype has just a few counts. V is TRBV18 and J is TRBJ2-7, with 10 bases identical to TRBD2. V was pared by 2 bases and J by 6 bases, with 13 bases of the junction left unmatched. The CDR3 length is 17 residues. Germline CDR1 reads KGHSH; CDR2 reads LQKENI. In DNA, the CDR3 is TGTGCCAGCTCACCAGAGATTGTAGCGGGAGGTTACGTCGAGCAGTACTTC. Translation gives CASSPEIVAGGYVEQYF.

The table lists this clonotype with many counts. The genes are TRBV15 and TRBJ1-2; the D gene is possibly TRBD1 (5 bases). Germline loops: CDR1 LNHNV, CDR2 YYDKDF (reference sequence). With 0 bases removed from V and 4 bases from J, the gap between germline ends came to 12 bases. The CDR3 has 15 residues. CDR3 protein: CATSRESGGSYGYTF. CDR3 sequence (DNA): TGTGCCACCAGCAGAGAGAGTGGGGGATCCTATGGCTACACCTTC.

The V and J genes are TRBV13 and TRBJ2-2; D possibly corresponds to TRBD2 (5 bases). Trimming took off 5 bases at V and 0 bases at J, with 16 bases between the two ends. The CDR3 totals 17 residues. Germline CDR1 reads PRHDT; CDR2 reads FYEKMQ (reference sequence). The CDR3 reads CASSPGLTSANTGELFF. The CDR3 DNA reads TGTGCCAGCAGCCCCGGACTTACCTCCGCGAACACCGGGGAGCTGTTTTTT.

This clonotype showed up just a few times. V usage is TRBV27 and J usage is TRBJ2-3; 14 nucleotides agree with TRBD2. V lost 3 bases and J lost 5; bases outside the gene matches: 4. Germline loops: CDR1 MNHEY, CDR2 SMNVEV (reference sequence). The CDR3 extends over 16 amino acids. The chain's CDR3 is CASSLTSGGAVDTQYF. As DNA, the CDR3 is TGTGCCAGCAGTTTGACTAGCGGGGGGGCCGTAGATACGCAGTATTTT.

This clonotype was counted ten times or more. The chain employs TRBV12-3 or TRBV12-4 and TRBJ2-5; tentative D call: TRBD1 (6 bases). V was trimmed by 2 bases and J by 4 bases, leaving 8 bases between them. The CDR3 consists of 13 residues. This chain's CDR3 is CASSLPGVETQYF. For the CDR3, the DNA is TGTGCCAGCAGTTTACCAGGGGTAGAGACCCAGTACTTC.

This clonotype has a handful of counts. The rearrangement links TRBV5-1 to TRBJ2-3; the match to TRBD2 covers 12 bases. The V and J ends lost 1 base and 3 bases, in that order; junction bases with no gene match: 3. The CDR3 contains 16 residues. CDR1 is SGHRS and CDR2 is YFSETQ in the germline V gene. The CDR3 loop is CASSLIGLAGTDTQYF. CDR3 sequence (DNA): TGCGCCAGCAGCTTGATAGGACTAGCGGGGACAGATACGCAGTATTTT.

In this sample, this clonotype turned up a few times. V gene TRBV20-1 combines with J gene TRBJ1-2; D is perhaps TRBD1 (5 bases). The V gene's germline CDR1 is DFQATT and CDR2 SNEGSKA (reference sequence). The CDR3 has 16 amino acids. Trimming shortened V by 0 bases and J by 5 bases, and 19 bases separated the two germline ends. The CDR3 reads CSARDHSGPGPYGYTF. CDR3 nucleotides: TGCAGTGCTAGAGATCATTCGGGGCCCGGGCCTTATGGCTACACCTTC.

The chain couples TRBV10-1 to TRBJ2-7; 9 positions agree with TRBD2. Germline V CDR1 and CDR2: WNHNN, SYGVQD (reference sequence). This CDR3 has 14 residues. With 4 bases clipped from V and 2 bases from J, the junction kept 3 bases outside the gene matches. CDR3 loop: CASSGSGGTYEQYF. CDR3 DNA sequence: TGCGCCAGCAGTGGGAGCGGGGGGACCTACGAGCAGTACTTC.

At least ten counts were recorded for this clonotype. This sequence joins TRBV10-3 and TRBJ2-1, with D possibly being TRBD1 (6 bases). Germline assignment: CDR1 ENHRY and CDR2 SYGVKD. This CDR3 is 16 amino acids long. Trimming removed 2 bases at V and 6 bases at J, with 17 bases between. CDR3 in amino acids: CAISELVVGATNEQFF. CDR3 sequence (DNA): TGTGCCATCAGTGAGCTGGTGGTGGGGGCAACCAATGAGCAGTTCTTC.

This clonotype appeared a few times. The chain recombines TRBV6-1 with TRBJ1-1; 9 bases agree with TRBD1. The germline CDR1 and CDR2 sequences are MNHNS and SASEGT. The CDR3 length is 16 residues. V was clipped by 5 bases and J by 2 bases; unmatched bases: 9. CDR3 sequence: CASSNAGQGINTEAFF. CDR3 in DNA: TGTGCCAGCAGTAATGCGGGACAGGGAATAAACACTGAAGCTTTCTTT.

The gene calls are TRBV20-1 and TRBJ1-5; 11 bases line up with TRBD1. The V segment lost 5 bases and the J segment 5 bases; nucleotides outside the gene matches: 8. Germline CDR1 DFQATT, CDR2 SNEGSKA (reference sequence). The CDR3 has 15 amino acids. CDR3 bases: TGCAGTGCTCCAGGACAGGGGGCGGGGGATCAGCCCCAGCATTTT. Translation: CSAPGQGAGDQPQHF.

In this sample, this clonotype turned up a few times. Here the CDR3 DNA reads TGCAGTGCTAGGAGGGCCGGGGACTATACCTACGAGCAGTACTTC. Its protein is CSARRAGDYTYEQYF. The chain couples TRBV20-1 to TRBJ2-7; 7 bases match TRBD2. J gave up 2 bases and V 3 bases, and 10 bases lay outside the gene matches. This CDR3 comprises 15 residues. From germline, CDR1 is DFQATT and CDR2 SNEGSKA (reference sequence).

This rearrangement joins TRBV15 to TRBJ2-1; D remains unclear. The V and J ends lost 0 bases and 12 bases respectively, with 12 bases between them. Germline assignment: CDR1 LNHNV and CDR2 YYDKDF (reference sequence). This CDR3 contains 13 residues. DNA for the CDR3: TGTGCCACCAGCAGAGATCCTGGCGTCGGGCAGTTCTTC. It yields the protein CATSRDPGVGQFF.

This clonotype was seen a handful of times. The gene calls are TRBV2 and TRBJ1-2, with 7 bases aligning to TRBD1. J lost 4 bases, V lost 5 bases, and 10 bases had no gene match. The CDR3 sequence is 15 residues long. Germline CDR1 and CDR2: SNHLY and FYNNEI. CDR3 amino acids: CASSPDRTEAYGYTF. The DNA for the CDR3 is TGTGCCAGCAGTCCGGACAGGACGGAGGCCTATGGCTACACCTTC.

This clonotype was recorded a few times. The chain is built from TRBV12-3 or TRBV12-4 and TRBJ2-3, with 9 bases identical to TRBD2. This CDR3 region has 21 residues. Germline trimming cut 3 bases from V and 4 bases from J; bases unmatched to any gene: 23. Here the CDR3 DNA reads TGTGCCAGCAGTTTTCGGCAGGGGAGGCTGTTAGCGGGAGTTGGCGCAGATACGCAGTATTTT. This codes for CASSFRQGRLLAGVGADTQYF.

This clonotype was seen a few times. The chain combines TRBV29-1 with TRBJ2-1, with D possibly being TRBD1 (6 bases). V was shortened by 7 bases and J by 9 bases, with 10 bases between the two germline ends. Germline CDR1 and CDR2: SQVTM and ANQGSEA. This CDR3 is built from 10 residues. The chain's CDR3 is CSAQGFEQFF. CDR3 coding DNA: TGCAGCGCGCAGGGGTTTGAGCAGTTCTTC.

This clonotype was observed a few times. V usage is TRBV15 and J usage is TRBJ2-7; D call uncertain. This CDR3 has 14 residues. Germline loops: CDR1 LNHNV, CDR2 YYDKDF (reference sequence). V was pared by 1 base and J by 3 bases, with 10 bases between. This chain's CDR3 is CATSRVGNYYEQYF. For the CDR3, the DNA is TGTGCCACCAGCAGAGTGGGGAATTACTACGAGCAGTACTTC.

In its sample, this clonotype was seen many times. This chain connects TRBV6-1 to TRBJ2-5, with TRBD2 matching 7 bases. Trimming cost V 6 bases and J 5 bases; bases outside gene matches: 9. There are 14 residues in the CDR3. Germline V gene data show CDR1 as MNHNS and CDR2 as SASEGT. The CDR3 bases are TGTGCCAGCAGCCGAGCGGGGAGGGTGGAGACCCAGTACTTC. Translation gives CASSRAGRVETQYF.

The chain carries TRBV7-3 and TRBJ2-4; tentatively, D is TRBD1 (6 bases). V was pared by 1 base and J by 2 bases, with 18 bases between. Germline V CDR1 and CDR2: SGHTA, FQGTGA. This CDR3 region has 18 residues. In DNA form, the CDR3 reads TGTGCCAGCAGCTTAAATTCCCCCCTCACAGGGACCAAAAACATTCAGTACTTC. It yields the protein CASSLNSPLTGTKNIQYF.

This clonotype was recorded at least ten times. DNA for the CDR3: TGCAGTGCTTCATCCGGGGGCTACTCTGGAAACACCATATATTTT. This sequence encodes CSASSGGYSGNTIYF. This chain uses TRBV20-1 with TRBJ1-3; D is perhaps TRBD1 (6 bases). The CDR3 sequence is 15 residues long. Germline V CDR1 and CDR2: DFQATT, SNEGSKA (reference sequence). Trimming left V 5 bases short and J 0 bases short, with 14 bases between.

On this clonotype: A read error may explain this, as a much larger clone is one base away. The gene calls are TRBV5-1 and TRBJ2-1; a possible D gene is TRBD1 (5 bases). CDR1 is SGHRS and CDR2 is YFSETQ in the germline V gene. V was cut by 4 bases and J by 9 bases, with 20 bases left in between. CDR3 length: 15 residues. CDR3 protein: CASSPSRAAGGEQFF. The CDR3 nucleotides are TGCGCCAGCAGCCCCAGCAGGGCCGCCGGTGGTGAGCAGTTCTTC.

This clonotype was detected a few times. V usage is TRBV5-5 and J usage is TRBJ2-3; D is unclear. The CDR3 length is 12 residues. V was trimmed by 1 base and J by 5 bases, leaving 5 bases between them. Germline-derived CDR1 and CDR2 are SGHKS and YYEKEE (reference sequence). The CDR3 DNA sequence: TGTGCCAGCAGCTTGAACCAAGATACGCAGTATTTT. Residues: CASSLNQDTQYF.

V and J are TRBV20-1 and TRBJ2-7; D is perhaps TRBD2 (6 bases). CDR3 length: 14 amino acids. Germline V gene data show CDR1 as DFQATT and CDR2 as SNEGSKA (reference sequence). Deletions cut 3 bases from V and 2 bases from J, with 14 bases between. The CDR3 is CSAREGSGTYEQYF. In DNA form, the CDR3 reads TGCAGTGCTAGGGAGGGGTCCGGGACCTACGAGCAGTACTTC.

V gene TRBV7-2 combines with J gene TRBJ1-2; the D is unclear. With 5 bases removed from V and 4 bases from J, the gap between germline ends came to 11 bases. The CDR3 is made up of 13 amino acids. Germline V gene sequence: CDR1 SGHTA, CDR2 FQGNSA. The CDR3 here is CASSRDVGYGYTF. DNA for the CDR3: TGTGCCAGCAGCCGAGACGTGGGCTATGGCTACACCTTC.

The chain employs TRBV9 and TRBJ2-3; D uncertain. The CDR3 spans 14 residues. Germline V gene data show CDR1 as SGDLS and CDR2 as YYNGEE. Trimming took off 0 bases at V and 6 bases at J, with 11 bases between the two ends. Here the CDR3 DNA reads TGTGCCAGCAGCGTAGACCCGTTTTCTGATACGCAGTATTTT. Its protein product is CASSVDPFSDTQYF.